This T cell receptor beta chain was captured in a study of blood T cell repertoires in COVID-19. Study overall: From the United States, Italy and Spain came samples of acute and convalescent COVID-19. T cells, B-cell-depleted T cells, or PBMCs provided the cDNA or gDNA that served as material.

The germline V gene has CDR1 MRHNA and CDR2 SNTAGT. The junction had 5 bases not matched to a gene; V was cut back by 6 bases and J by 1 base. The CDR3 contains 16 residues. As originally analysed: Reference gene primers were amplified, and this amplification served to estimate nucleated cell counts. The method was immunoSEQ multiplex PCR; TCRdb's version includes in-frame clones alone and lacks a portion of them. V and J calls and clone size follow that table, whereas D and trimming were derived from the DNA. Found here are around 60,000 clones, 88% of them singletons; the top ten hold 3.5%. The chain carries TRBV6-4 and TRBJ2-1; 11 nucleotides align to TRBD2. The sequenced material came from peripheral blood. The sequence came from a man over 45 with active COVID-19. This chain's CDR3 is CASRALAGGSYNEQFF. CDR3 nucleotides: TGTGCCAGCAGAGCCTTAGCGGGGGGGTCCTACAATGAGCAGTTCTTC.